The 15 T cell receptor beta chains given below trace back to one sample, sequenced in a study of blood T cell repertoires in COVID-19. Measured with immunoSEQ multiplex PCR; TCRdb has only the in-frame clones, and not every one. This table has under 250,000 clones, 75% to 90% appearing once. Sequencing was carried out using PBMCs or T cells enriched from blood (not recorded which). All receptors derive from a middle-aged woman who had been exposed to COVID-19.

V usage is TRBV3-1 (or the pseudogene TRBV3-2) and J usage is TRBJ1-2, with TRBD1 as a possible D gene (6 bases). The CDR3 is made up of 13 amino acids. V lost 1 base to trimming and J lost 4 bases, with 7 bases between them. Germline values: CDR1 LGHDT, CDR2 YNNKEL (reference sequence). The CDR3 protein is CASSQGTVYGYTF. In DNA, the CDR3 is TGTGCCAGCAGCCAAGGGACAGTCTATGGCTACACCTTC.

This rearrangement joins TRBV27 to TRBJ1-1; perhaps TRBD1 as D (6 bases). The CDR3 length is 14 residues. Trimming cost V 7 bases and J 1 base, with 13 bases left between them. Germline assignment: CDR1 MNHEY and CDR2 SMNVEV (reference sequence). The CDR3 DNA reads as TGTGCCAGCAAGTCCGGGACACCGAACACTGAAGCTTTCTTT. Residues: CASKSGTPNTEAFF.

This chain links TRBV19 with TRBJ1-5, with TRBD1 as a possible D gene (5 bases). With 6 bases removed from V and 7 bases from J, the gap between germline ends came to 16 bases. Germline CDR1 LNHDA, CDR2 SQIVND (reference sequence). This CDR3 has 14 residues. The CDR3: CASSDSKGRQPQHF. The DNA for the CDR3 is TGTGCCAGTAGCGACTCAAAGGGGAGGCAGCCCCAGCATTTT.

V gene TRBV5-1 combines with J gene TRBJ1-6; 9 bases fit TRBD1. Germline loops: CDR1 SGHRS, CDR2 YFSETQ. Losses at the gene ends were 0 bases for V and 10 bases for J; bases not matched to a gene: 5. The CDR3 has 15 amino acids. CDR3 nucleotides: TGCGCCAGCAGCTTGGACGGGACAGGGAACTCACCCCTCCACTTT. This translates into CASSLDGTGNSPLHF. The variable domain in full, with the rest retrieved from reference TRBV5-1 and TRBJ1-6, is KAGVTQTPRYLIKTRGQQVTLSCSPISGHRSVSWYQQTPGQGLQFLFEYFSETQRNKGNFPGRFSGRQFSNSRSEMNVSTLELGDSALYLCASSLDGTGNSPLHFGNGTRLTVT.

CDR3 region: CASSYSSGGSPYEQYF. The CDR3 coding sequence is TGTGCCAGCAGTTACTCCTCCGGGGGTTCTCCCTACGAGCAGTACTTC. The J gene is TRBJ2-7, the V gene TRBV6-2 or TRBV6-3, with D possibly matching TRBD2 (6 bases). This CDR3 contains 16 residues. Germline CDR1 and CDR2: MNHEY and SVGEGT. The ends were cut back, 0 bases at V and 2 bases at J, with 14 bases in the middle.

The chain is built from TRBV28 and TRBJ2-1; no clear D. Germline V gene lookup returns CDR1 MDHEN and CDR2 SYDVKM. Trimming shortened V by 8 bases and J by 9 bases, and 11 bases separated the two germline ends. The CDR3 spans 11 residues. Here the CDR3 reads CASSSVSEQFF. In nucleotides, the CDR3 is TGTGCCAGCTCGTCGGTAAGTGAGCAGTTCTTC.

The rearrangement links TRBV6-2 or TRBV6-3 to TRBJ1-6; D is uncertain. CDR1 and CDR2 (germline): MNHEY, SVGEGT. V was pared by 4 bases and J by 10 bases, with 26 bases between. CDR3 length: 18 amino acids. CDR3 sequence (DNA): TGTGCCAGCAGTTCCCCGGTGCTTACAAAATCGACAAAATCACCCCTCCACTTT. Encoded protein: CASSSPVLTKSTKSPLHF.

The V call is TRBV4-3, the J call TRBJ1-6, with D possibly TRBD1 on 5 matching bases. Germline V lookup: CDR1 LGHNA, CDR2 YSLEER. The CDR3 runs to 17 residues. Trimming removed 2 bases from V and 3 bases from J, with 14 bases in between. CDR3 region: CASSQRPQDFYNSPLHF. The DNA for the CDR3 is TGCGCCAGCAGCCAAAGGCCACAGGATTTCTATAATTCACCCCTCCACTTT.

This sequence joins TRBV27 and TRBJ1-4; tentative D call: TRBD1 (5 bases). Trimming stripped 7 bases from V and 11 bases from J, with 17 bases between. CDR3 length: 13 amino acids. Germline CDR1 MNHEY, CDR2 SMNVEV (reference sequence). This chain's CDR3 is CASKKGAVGKLFF. DNA of the CDR3: TGTGCCAGCAAAAAAGGGGCCGTAGGGAAACTGTTTTTT.

V gene TRBV19 combines with J gene TRBJ2-5; 8 bases line up with TRBD1. The CDR3 is made up of 16 amino acids. CDR1 is LNHDA and CDR2 is SQIVND in the germline V gene (reference sequence). Trimming cost V 4 bases and J 5 bases; bases outside gene matches: 12. The CDR3 nucleotides read TGTGCCAGTAGTACCATGTGGACAGGGACGCAGGAGACCCAGTACTTC. This translates into CASSTMWTGTQETQYF.

The chain employs TRBV20-1 and TRBJ2-4, with D possibly TRBD2 on 7 matching bases. There are 15 residues in the CDR3. Germline V CDR1 and CDR2: DFQATT, SNEGSKA (reference sequence). V lost 3 bases to trimming and J lost 2 bases, with 14 bases between them. Here the CDR3 reads CSASRGGATKNIQYF. The DNA for the CDR3 is TGCAGTGCTAGTAGGGGGGGGGCAACCAAAAACATTCAGTACTTC.

The chain uses TRBV4-1 and TRBJ2-1; D unresolved. With 2 bases removed from V and 9 bases from J, the gap between germline ends came to 14 bases. The CDR3 loop spans 14 amino acids. Germline values: CDR1 MGHRA, CDR2 YSYEKL. The CDR3 spells CASSQIYQDGEQFF. Here the CDR3 DNA reads TGCGCCAGCAGCCAAATTTACCAGGATGGTGAGCAGTTCTTC.

V is TRBV19 and J is TRBJ2-2; tentative D call: TRBD1 (5 bases). This CDR3 spans 16 amino acids. Between the trimmed V and J ends, which lost 3 bases and 6 bases, there was a span of 17 bases. Germline CDR1 and CDR2: LNHDA and SQIVND (reference sequence). The CDR3 protein is CASSMHAQGRSGELFF. The DNA for the CDR3 is TGTGCCAGTAGTATGCATGCCCAGGGTAGGTCCGGGGAGCTGTTTTTT.

There are a few counts of this clone. The J gene is TRBJ2-7, the V gene TRBV5-8, with TRBD1 matching over 8 bases. CDR3 length equals 15 residues. The J segment lost 2 bases and the V segment lost 6 bases, leaving 10 bases of the junction unmatched. Germline V CDR1 and CDR2: SGHTS, YDEGEE. CDR3 nucleotide sequence: TGTGCCAGCACCAGAACCGGGACAGGCGCCTACGAGCAGTACTTC. It encodes CASTRTGTGAYEQYF.

This chain joins TRBV7-8 and TRBJ1-1, with D perhaps TRBD1 (5 bases). The CDR3 has 18 residues. V lost 4 bases to trimming and J lost 3 bases, with 24 bases between them. Germline V gene lookup returns CDR1 SGHVS and CDR2 FQNEAQ. This CDR3 is CASSSPISGSIPYTEAFF. For the CDR3, the DNA is TGTGCCAGCAGCTCCCCCATTTCAGGGTCTATACCTTACACTGAAGCTTTCTTT.